The T cell receptor beta chain under discussion was sequenced for a study of neoadjuvant nivolumab and ipilimumab in lung cancer (dated by TCRdb to 2018 to 2021). At the level of the whole study: Nivolumab was administered intravenously at 3 mg/kg on days 1, 15 and 29, and in the combination arm ipilimumab 1 mg/kg was added on day 1 only. The primary trial endpoint was the major pathologic response (MPR) rate in the intention-to-treat population in each study arm. The trial treated approximately 46 patients with operable NSCLC: about 23 were randomized to nivolumab monotherapy and around 20 to nivolumab plus ipilimumab. TCR repertoires in pretherapy (baseline) peripheral blood were compared with TCR repertoires in tumors resected at surgery after neoadjuvant immune checkpoint blockade. Seven patients had matched pretherapy and resected tumor pairs analyzed, with four treated with nivolumab and three with nivolumab plus ipilimumab. On the study overall, not on this receptor specifically: Richness in tumors resected after neoadjuvant therapy showed a positive correlation with pretherapy blood TCR richness (Spearman R ≈ 0.8). A small number of samples underwent TCR sequencing. Compared with tumor-adjacent uninvolved lung, resected tumors had greater TCR richness and clonality, and increases showed up in more of the dual-therapy-treated tumors. No significant correlation was found between TCR clonality and pathologic tumor regression, and only one major-pathologic-response sample was available for the clonality analysis. From pretherapy to surgery, tumor T-cell richness and clonality went up in three of three dual-therapy tumors, versus only two of four nivolumab-treated tumors.

The time point label on this specimen signifies: pretherapy, before neoadjuvant immune checkpoint inhibitors. Samples were obtained from the phase 2 randomized NEOSTAR trial, in which neoadjuvant nivolumab or nivolumab plus ipilimumab followed by surgery was tested in operable NSCLC. Library method: the immunoSEQ multiplex PCR assay. Per the source publication's procedure: Repertoires were summarized by richness and clonality, and significantly expanded and contracted clones were identified between pre- and post-therapy samples. The table comes from immuneACCESS by way of TCRdb, which keeps in-frame sequences with V and J called. Part of the clones is missing from these tables; in studies checked, under half for an unresolved V gene and the rest for unknown reasons. V and J calls plus clone size are reproduced from that table; the DNA served to infer D and trimming. The sample has tens of thousands of clones on record, 75% to 90% of them singletons. The ten most abundant clones make up under 4.5% of the sample.

As encoded in the germline V gene, CDR1 is MGHRA while CDR2 is YSYEKL. The CDR3 starts with the cysteine, ends with the phenylalanine, and has 15 residues. Of all the DNA, just the CDR3 is kept, 45 bases in frame from base 1. The V and J ends are trimmed by 2 bases and 3 bases, leaving 13 bases between them. Of note for this clone: The antigen it recognizes is unknown. It has no much larger one-base neighbor in the sample; base qualities were not kept.

The sample in question was blood, obtained before neoadjuvant nivolumab, alone or with ipilimumab. This clonotype was sampled from an adult with non-small cell lung cancer. Some clones in this sample may be carry-over from other donors' samples. Recombination joined TRBV4-1 with TRBJ1-2; D gene: possibly TRBD1, on 6 matching bases. The DNA sequence is TGCGCCAGCAGCCAACAACCGGACAGAGACTATGGCTACACCTTC. Translated, this is CASSQQPDRDYGYTF.